The clone carrying this T cell receptor (beta chain) is a singleton in its sample. Its cognate antigen is unknown. It was cDNA, reverse transcribed from extracted RNA, that served as the sequencing template. TCRdb keeps only in-frame clones here, not all; method: immunoSEQ multiplex PCR. The sample shows about 220,000 clones, about three fifths of them seen only once. There are 14 residues in the CDR3. The V and J ends lost 6 bases and 0 bases respectively, with 12 bases between them. The V gene's germline CDR1 is SQVTM and CDR2 ANQGSEA. The sample is drawn from a study of CD8+ T cells in alopecia areata. Study overall: Treated individuals took tofacitinib by mouth, 5 to 10 mg twice daily. Affected scalp percentage set treated patients' severity scores.

Overall study results and limits: Relative to mice, TCR sharing across patients was less clear, a difference possibly HLA-related. A large proportion of expanded lesional clones were detected persisting in scalp and blood during tofacitinib.

Documented treatment: oral pan-JAK inhibitor, 5-10 mg twice daily. This chain uses TRBV29-1 with TRBJ2-1, with D uncertain. This receptor was obtained from a human donor with alopecia areata. Specimen: CD4+ T cells sorted from blood, collected at week 4, from a patient treated with tofacitinib. The CDR3 nucleotides read TGCAGCGTACGCGTCAAAAGCTCCTACAATGAGCAGTTCTTC. It is translated as CSVRVKSSYNEQFF.